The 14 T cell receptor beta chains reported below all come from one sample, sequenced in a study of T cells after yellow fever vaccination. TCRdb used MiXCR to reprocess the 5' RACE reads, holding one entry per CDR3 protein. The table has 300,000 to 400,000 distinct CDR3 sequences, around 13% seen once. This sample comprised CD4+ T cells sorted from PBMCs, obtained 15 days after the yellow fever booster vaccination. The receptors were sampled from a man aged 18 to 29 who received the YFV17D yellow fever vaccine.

CDR3 region: CASGTALGNIQYF. Written as DNA, the CDR3 is TGTGCCAGTGGAACAGCCCTCGGGAACATTCAGTACTTC. The rearrangement joins TRBV19 to TRBJ2-4; D unresolved. The germline CDR1 and CDR2 sequences are LNHDA and SQIVND (reference sequence). V dropped 8 bases and J dropped 7 bases, with 15 bases sitting between them. The CDR3 sequence is 13 residues long.

This CDR3 reads CASSKPEPGDFLTYEQYF. Here the CDR3 DNA reads TGTGCCAGCAGCAAACCAGAACCCGGGGACTTTCTGACCTACGAGCAGTACTTC. This sequence joins TRBV21-1 and TRBJ2-7; TRBD2 is the table's D call and was not checked against the DNA. TRBV21-1 is assigned pseudogene status. The length of the CDR3 is 18 residues.

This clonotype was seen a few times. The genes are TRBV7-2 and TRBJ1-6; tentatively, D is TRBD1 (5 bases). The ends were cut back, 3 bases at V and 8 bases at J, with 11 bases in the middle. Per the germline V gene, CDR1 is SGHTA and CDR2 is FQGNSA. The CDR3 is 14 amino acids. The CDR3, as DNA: TGTGCCAGCAGCTTTGACGGGGGATATTCACCCCTCCACTTT. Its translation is CASSFDGGYSPLHF.

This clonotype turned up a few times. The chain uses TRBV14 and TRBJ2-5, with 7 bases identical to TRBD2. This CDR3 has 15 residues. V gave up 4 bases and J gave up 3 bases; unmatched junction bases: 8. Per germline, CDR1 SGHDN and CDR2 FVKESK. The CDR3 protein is CASSLLGGGEETQYF. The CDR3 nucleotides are TGTGCCAGCAGCCTCCTGGGCGGGGGAGAAGAGACCCAGTACTTC.

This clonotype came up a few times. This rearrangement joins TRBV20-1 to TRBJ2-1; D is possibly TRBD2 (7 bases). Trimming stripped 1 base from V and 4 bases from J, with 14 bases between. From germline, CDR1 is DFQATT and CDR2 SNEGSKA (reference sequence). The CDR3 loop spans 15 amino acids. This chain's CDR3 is CSARGLGGPYNEQFF. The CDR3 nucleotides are TGCAGTGCTAGAGGATTGGGGGGGCCATACAATGAGCAGTTCTTC.

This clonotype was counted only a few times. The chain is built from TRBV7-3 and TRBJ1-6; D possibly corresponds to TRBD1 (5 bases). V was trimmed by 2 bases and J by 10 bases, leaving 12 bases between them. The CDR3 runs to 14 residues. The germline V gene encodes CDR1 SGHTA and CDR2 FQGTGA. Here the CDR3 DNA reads TGTGCCAGCAGCTTAGACGGGGGGAGGTCACCCCTCCACTTT. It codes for CASSLDGGRSPLHF.

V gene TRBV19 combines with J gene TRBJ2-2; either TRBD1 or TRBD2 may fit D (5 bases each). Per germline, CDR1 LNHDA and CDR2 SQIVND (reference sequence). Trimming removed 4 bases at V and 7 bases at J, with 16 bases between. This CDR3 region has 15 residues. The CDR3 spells CASSTGTAFSGELFF. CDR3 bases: TGTGCCAGTAGTACAGGGACGGCCTTTAGCGGGGAGCTGTTTTTT.

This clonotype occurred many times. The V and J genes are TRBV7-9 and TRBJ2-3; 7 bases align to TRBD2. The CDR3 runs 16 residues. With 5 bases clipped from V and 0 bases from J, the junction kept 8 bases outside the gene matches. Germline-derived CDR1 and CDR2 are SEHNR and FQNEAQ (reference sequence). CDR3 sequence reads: CASSIRLAASTDTQYF. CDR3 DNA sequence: TGTGCCAGCAGCATCAGACTAGCCGCTAGCACAGATACGCAGTATTTT.

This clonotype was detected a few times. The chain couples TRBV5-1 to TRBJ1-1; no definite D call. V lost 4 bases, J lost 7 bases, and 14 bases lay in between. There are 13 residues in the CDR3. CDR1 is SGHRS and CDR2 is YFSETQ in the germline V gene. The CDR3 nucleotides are TGCGCCAGCAGCCCGGAAGGTCGTGGTGAAGCTTTCTTT. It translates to CASSPEGRGEAFF. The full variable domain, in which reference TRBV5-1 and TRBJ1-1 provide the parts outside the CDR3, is KAGVTQTPRYLIKTRGQQVTLSCSPISGHRSVSWYQQTPGQGLQFLFEYFSETQRNKGNFPGRFSGRQFSNSRSEMNVSTLELGDSALYLCASSPEGRGEAFFGQGTRLTVV.

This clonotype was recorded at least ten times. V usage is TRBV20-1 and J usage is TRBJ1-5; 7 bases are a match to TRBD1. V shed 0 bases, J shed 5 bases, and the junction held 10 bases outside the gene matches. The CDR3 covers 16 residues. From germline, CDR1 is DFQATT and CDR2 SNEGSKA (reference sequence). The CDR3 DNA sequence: TGCAGTGCTAGAGATCCTCGACAGGGAGGCGATCAGCCCCAGCATTTT. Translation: CSARDPRQGGDQPQHF.

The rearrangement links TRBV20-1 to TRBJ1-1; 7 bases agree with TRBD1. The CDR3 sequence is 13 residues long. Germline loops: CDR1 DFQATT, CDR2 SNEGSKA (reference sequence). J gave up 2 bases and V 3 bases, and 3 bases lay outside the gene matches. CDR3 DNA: TGCAGTGCTAGGGGACAGATCAACACTGAAGCTTTCTTT. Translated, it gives CSARGQINTEAFF.

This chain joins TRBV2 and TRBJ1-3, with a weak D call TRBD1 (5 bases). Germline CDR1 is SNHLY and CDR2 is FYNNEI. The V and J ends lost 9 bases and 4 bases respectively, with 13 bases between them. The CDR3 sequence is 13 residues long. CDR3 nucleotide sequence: TGTGCCAGTGTTCGGGACGTCGGAAACACCATATATTTT. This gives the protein CASVRDVGNTIYF. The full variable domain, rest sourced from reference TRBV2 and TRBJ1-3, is EPEVTQTPSHQVTQMGQEVILRCVPISNHLYFYWYRQILGQKVEFLVSFYNNEISEKSEIFDDQFSVERPDGSNFTLKIRSTKLEDSAMYFCASVRDVGNTIYFGEGSWLTVV.

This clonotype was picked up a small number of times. As DNA, the CDR3 is TGTGCCAGCTCAGCCCAGGGCGTCGGTGTGAGAGAGACCCAGTACTTC. Its translation is CASSAQGVGVRETQYF. The V gene is TRBV18, the J gene TRBJ2-5, with TRBD1 as a possible D gene (5 bases). V gave up 5 bases and J gave up 4 bases, with 20 bases separating them. This CDR3 contains 16 residues. Germline V gives CDR1 KGHSH, CDR2 LQKENI.

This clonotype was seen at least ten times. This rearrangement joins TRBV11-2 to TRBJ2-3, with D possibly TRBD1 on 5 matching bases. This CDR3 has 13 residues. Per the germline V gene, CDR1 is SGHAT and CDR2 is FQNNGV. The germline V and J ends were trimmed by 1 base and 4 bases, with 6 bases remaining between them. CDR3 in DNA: TGTGCCAGCAGCTTAGTACAGGCAGATACGCAGTATTTT. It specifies CASSLVQADTQYF.